This T cell receptor (beta chain) was identified in a study of T cells in Graves' hyperthyroidism and ophthalmopathy. Amplification of TCR beta CDR3 regions used RNA as the template. A first-round RT-PCR of the TCR CDR3 used the HTBI primer set. TCRdb called the multiplex PCR reads again in MiXCR, with one record for every CDR3 protein. The data contain about 380,000 distinct CDR3 sequences, approximately 17% of them singletons. CDR3 length equals 15 residues. Germline V gene data show CDR1 as MNHEY and CDR2 as SVGEGT. V was pared by 8 bases and J by 2 bases, with 8 bases of the junction left unmatched.

The chain has TRBV6-2 or TRBV6-3 and TRBJ2-2; 7 bases map to TRBD1. The sequence was obtained from a young man with Graves' ophthalmopathy. The sequenced sample consisted of blood. CDR3 protein: CASFPGTANTGELFF. CDR3 bases: TGTGCCAGCTTCCCAGGGACAGCCAACACCGGGGAGCTGTTTTTT.